This TCR beta chain originates from a study of T cells in Graves' hyperthyroidism and ophthalmopathy. Template material for amplifying TCR beta CDR3 regions consisted of RNA transcripts. The HTBI primer set drove a first-round RT-PCR of the TCR CDR3. TCRdb called the multiplex PCR reads again in MiXCR, with one record for every CDR3 protein. Here the sample spans hundreds of thousands of distinct CDR3 sequences, roughly 15% being singletons. This clonotype was found many times. Germline V gene sequence: CDR1 SGHDN, CDR2 FVKESK. V was trimmed by 0 bases and J by 4 bases, leaving 15 bases between them. The CDR3 consists of 16 residues.

Material: blood. The V and J genes are TRBV14 and TRBJ1-1; D is uncertain. This clonotype originated in a woman between 18 and 29 years old with Graves' ophthalmopathy. The CDR3 spells CASSQDRGRVITEAFF. In nucleotides, the CDR3 is TGTGCCAGCAGCCAAGATCGGGGAAGGGTAATCACTGAAGCTTTCTTT.